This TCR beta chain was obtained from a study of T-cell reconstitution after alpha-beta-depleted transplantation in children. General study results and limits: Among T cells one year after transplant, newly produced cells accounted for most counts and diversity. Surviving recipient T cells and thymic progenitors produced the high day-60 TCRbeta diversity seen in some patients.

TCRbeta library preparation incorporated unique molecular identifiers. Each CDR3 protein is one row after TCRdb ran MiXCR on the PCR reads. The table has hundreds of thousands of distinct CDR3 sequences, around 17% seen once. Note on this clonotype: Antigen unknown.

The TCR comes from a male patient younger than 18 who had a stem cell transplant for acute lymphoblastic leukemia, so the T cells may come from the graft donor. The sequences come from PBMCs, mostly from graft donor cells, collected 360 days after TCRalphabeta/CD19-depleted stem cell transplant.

The CDR3 protein is CASSPLGGKNYEQYF. Here the CDR3 DNA reads TGTGCCAGCAGTCCGCTGGGGGGGAAAAATTACGAGCAGTACTTC. The rearrangement links TRBV6-1 to TRBJ2-7; 7 bases fit TRBD2. V was pared by 5 bases and J by 4 bases, with 11 bases of the junction left unmatched. Germline assignment: CDR1 MNHNS and CDR2 SASEGT. The CDR3 length is 15 residues.